This T cell receptor beta chain was identified during a study of shared clonotypes between healthy human individuals. Study-wide findings and caveats: Clonotype sharing among donors was thought likely to change with sequencing depth.

On this clone: Its antigen is as yet unknown.

This CDR3 region has 14 residues. Germline V gene lookup returns CDR1 MDHEN and CDR2 SYDVKM. Trimming stripped 8 bases from V and 19 bases from J, with 27 bases between. Assay used: immunoSEQ multiplex PCR; TCRdb lists only in-frame clones, some missing. This table holds some 900,000 clones, less than 85% found once. This chain joins TRBV28 and TRBJ1-6; D call uncertain. Input material: memory CD4+ T cells sorted from blood. The subset here: CD45RA-negative fraction. The TCR sequence derives from a man between 18 and 29 years old in good health. CDR3 bases: TGTGCCAGCGGCTCCCGGGGTGAACGAGCCCGGTTTCACTTT. Its translation is CASGSRGERARFHF. The complete variable domain, with remaining parts taken from reference TRBV28 and TRBJ1-6, reads DVKVTQSSRYLVKRTGEKVFLECVQDMDHENMFWYRQDPGLGLRLIYFSYDVKMKEKGDIPEGYSVSREKKERFSLILESASTNQTSMYLCASGSRGERARFHFGNGTRLTVT.